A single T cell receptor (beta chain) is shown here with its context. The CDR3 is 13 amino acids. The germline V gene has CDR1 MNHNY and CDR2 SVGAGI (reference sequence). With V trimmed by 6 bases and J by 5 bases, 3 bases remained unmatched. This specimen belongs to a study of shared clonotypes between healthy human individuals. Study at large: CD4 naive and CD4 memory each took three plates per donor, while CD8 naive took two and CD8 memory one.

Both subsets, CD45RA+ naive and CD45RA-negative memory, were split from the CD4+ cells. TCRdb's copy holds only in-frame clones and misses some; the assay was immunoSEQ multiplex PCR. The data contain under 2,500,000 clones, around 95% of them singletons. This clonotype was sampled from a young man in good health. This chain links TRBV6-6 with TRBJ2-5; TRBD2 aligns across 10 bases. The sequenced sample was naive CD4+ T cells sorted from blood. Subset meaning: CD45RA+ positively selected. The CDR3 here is CASRGLAVETQYF. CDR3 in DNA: TGTGCCAGCAGAGGACTAGCGGTGGAGACCCAGTACTTC.